Sequencing of this T cell receptor (beta chain) was carried out in a study of cytomegalovirus exposure and HLA in healthy donors. Looking at the study overall: Tens of millions of unique TCRs, all from HLA-typed donors, were included in an early release of the data.

The study's findings and limits: Investigators reported about 160 TCR beta chains as tied to cytomegalovirus.

The V and J ends lost 5 bases and 5 bases respectively, with 12 bases between them. The CDR3 has 13 residues. Germline V gene sequence: CDR1 SGHTA, CDR2 FQGNSA. With 60 Vbeta and 13 Jbeta primers, the PCR was carried out. Measured with immunoSEQ multiplex PCR; TCRdb has only the in-frame clones, and not every one. The sample lists around 90,000 clones; less than 70% were seen once. This clone occurred a few times. Antigen unknown. This clonotype originated in a human donor in good health. Material for sequencing was PBMCs. The chain combines TRBV7-2 with TRBJ2-5; possible D gene TRBD2, 6 bases. CDR3 in amino acids: CASSPRLVETQYF. DNA of the CDR3: TGTGCCAGCAGCCCCAGACTAGTGGAGACCCAGTACTTC.